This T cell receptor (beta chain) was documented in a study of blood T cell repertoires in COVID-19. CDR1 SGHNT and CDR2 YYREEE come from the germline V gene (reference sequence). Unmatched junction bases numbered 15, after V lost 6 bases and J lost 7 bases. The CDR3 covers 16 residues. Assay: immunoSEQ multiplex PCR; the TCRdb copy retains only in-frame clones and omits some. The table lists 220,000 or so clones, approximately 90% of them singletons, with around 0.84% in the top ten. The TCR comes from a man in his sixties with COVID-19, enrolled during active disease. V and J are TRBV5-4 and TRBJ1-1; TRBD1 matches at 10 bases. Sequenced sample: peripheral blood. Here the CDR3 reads CASTPKVETGGGEAFF. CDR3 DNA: TGTGCCAGCACCCCTAAGGTGGAGACAGGGGGCGGTGAAGCTTTCTTT.